These 13 T cell receptor beta chains were sequenced from one sample in a study of cytomegalovirus exposure and HLA in healthy donors. The primer mix had 60 Vbeta and 13 Jbeta primers. The method was immunoSEQ multiplex PCR; TCRdb's version includes in-frame clones alone and lacks a portion of them. The top ten hold around 3.2% of the sample, which has more than 150,000 clones, over 70% seen once. Sequencing was carried out using PBMCs. The receptors stem from a woman aged 45 to 65 in good health and CMV-seropositive.

The chain carries TRBV5-1 and TRBJ2-7; TRBD1 is a possible D gene (6 bases). CDR1 is SGHRS and CDR2 is YFSETQ in the germline V gene. This CDR3 is 20 amino acids long. Trimming pared 0 bases from V and 2 bases from J, leaving 27 bases between. The CDR3 protein is CASSLVGMPPETGLAYEQYF. The CDR3 DNA reads TGCGCCAGCAGCTTGGTTGGCATGCCGCCCGAGACAGGCCTCGCCTACGAGCAGTACTTC.

This clone was detected only once. The chain has TRBV9 and TRBJ2-1; D unresolved. CDR3 length: 14 amino acids. With 2 bases removed from V and 4 bases from J, the gap between germline ends came to 10 bases. Per the germline V gene, CDR1 is SGDLS and CDR2 is YYNGEE. CDR3 bases: TGTGCCAGCAGCGTCGGTAATACTTACAATGAGCAGTTCTTC. The encoded protein is CASSVGNTYNEQFF.

The chain has TRBV10-1 and TRBJ2-7; 11 bases match TRBD1. The CDR3 is 14 amino acids. V lost 5 bases to trimming and J lost 7 bases; unmatched junction nucleotides: 7. CDR1 and CDR2 from the germline V gene are WNHNN and SYGVQD (reference sequence). The CDR3 nucleotides read TGCGCCAGCAGTCCCGGGACAGGGGGGAGAGAGCAGTACTTC. This codes for CASSPGTGGREQYF.

This clone occurred a few times. The J gene is TRBJ1-1, the V gene TRBV4-1, with D perhaps matching TRBD1 (5 bases). Per germline, CDR1 MGHRA and CDR2 YSYEKL. This CDR3 has 12 residues. Trimming removed 3 bases from V and 11 bases from J, with 13 bases in between. In nucleotides, the CDR3 is TGCGCCAGCAGCCAGCCGGCGGGGGAGGCTTTCTTT. It is translated as CASSQPAGEAFF.

The rearrangement joins TRBV5-1 to TRBJ2-3; 7 positions agree with TRBD2. The CDR3 consists of 15 residues. J was trimmed by 1 base and V by 1 base; bases with no gene match: 3. Germline values: CDR1 SGHRS, CDR2 YFSETQ. The CDR3, as DNA: TGCGCCAGCAGCTTGCGGAGCGGGGGCACAGATACGCAGTATTTT. Its translation is CASSLRSGGTDTQYF. Using reference TRBV5-1 and TRBJ2-3 for the parts outside the CDR3, the full variable domain is KAGVTQTPRYLIKTRGQQVTLSCSPISGHRSVSWYQQTPGQGLQFLFEYFSETQRNKGNFPGRFSGRQFSNSRSEMNVSTLELGDSALYLCASSLRSGGTDTQYFGPGTRLTVL.

DNA of the CDR3: TGTGCCAGCACAGAAGACAGGGGGCTGTCAGGTGGCTACACCTTC. Protein: CASTEDRGLSGGYTF. The V and J genes are TRBV18 and TRBJ1-2; 10 bases are a match to TRBD1. Germline CDR1 KGHSH, CDR2 LQKENI. The junction had 13 bases not matched to a gene; V was cut back by 8 bases and J by 7 bases. This CDR3 is built from 15 residues.

The genes are TRBV2 and TRBJ1-5; TRBD1 matches 9 bases. The germline CDR1 and CDR2 sequences are SNHLY and FYNNEI. V trimming: 4 bases; J trimming: 3 bases; junction bases outside the gene matches: 1. CDR3 length equals 14 residues. The CDR3 DNA follows: TGTGCCAGCAGTGGACAGGGGGACAATCAGCCCCAGCATTTT. Protein product: CASSGQGDNQPQHF.

The rearrangement uses TRBV6-1 and TRBJ1-2, with D unclear. The CDR3 contains 13 residues. Germline CDR1 and CDR2: MNHNS and SASEGT. With 10 bases removed from V and 7 bases from J, the gap between germline ends came to 19 bases. The CDR3 loop is CATYTLLNIGYTF. Written as DNA, the CDR3 is TGTGCCACCTATACCCTCTTGAATATTGGCTACACCTTC.

The table lists this clone with a count of one. The chain has TRBV7-6 and TRBJ2-7, with 7 bases matching TRBD2. CDR3 length equals 17 residues. Germline-derived CDR1 and CDR2 are SGHVS and FNYEAQ. Unmatched junction bases numbered 13, after V lost 5 bases and J lost 0 bases. Here the CDR3 DNA reads TGTGCCAGCAGCCCCGCCCTTCTCGGGGGGTCCTCCTACGAGCAGTACTTC. It yields the protein CASSPALLGGSSYEQYF.

A few counts support this clone. The genes are TRBV11-2 and TRBJ1-6; possible D gene TRBD1, 6 bases. V dropped 5 bases and J dropped 7 bases, with 9 bases sitting between them. The CDR3 has 13 residues. The germline V gene encodes CDR1 SGHAT and CDR2 FQNNGV. The CDR3 protein is CASSIRGNSPLHF. The CDR3 DNA sequence: TGTGCCAGCAGCATCAGGGGAAATTCACCCCTCCACTTT. The full variable domain, completed using reference TRBV11-2 and TRBJ1-6, is EAGVAQSPRYKIIEKRQSVAFWCNPISGHATLYWYQQILGQGPKLLIQFQNNGVVDDSQLPKDRFSAERLKGVDSTLKIQPAKLEDSAVYLCASSIRGNSPLHFGNGTRLTVT.

This clone was seen a single time. The chain has TRBV5-1 and TRBJ1-2, with 7 bases matching TRBD1. The CDR3 is 14 residues long. V was clipped by 4 bases and J by 7 bases; unmatched bases: 10. The germline V gene has CDR1 SGHRS and CDR2 YFSETQ. The CDR3: CASSGGDRDSGYTF. The CDR3 DNA reads as TGCGCCAGCAGCGGCGGAGACAGGGATAGTGGCTACACCTTC.

This chain links TRBV18 with TRBJ1-5; the match to TRBD1 covers 10 bases. In germline, CDR1 is KGHSH, CDR2 LQKENI. The CDR3 spans 16 residues. J gave up 3 bases and V 4 bases, and 6 bases lay outside the gene matches. The CDR3 DNA sequence: TGTGCCAGCTCACTATGGGACAGGGGATACAATCAGCCCCAGCATTTT. Its protein product is CASSLWDRGYNQPQHF.

J is TRBJ2-7 and V is TRBV10-3; the match to TRBD2 covers 13 bases. V lost 4 bases and J lost 5; bases outside the gene matches: 5. This CDR3 has 15 amino acids. Germline assignment: CDR1 ENHRY and CDR2 SYGVKD. The chain's CDR3 is CAISGRGLAGNEQYF. CDR3 sequence (DNA): TGTGCCATCAGTGGTCGGGGACTAGCGGGAAACGAGCAGTACTTC.